This T cell receptor (beta chain) was sequenced during a study of T cell repertoires in cytomegalovirus infection. Study summary: Recently described HLA-C-restricted plus well-studied HLA-B-restricted CMV epitopes were used. It can be stated that public TCR beta signatures indicated CMV infection as well as a matching HLA type. Points from the study as a whole: Using cumulative public TCR beta family frequency, the authors identified those who carried CMV together with the relevant HLA.

This clonotype occurred many times. Its antigen is not identified. One entry per CDR3 protein, called by TCRdb with MiXCR from the reads. The profile shows 340,000 or so distinct CDR3 sequences, 25% of them singletons. CDR3 length: 14 amino acids. V lost 2 bases, J lost 4 bases, and 10 bases lay in between. CDR1 SGHTA and CDR2 FQGNSA come from the germline V gene. This specimen was cultured PBMCs, taken from culture after CMV antigen stimulation. V usage is TRBV7-2 and J usage is TRBJ2-3; D not resolved. This sequence was found in a human donor in good health (CMV status not recorded). Some clones in this sample may be carry-over from other donors' samples. DNA for the CDR3: TGTGCCAGCAGCTTAACCCCAGGCCCAGATACGCAGTATTTT. This translates into CASSLTPGPDTQYF.